The clone carrying this TCR beta chain has a handful of counts. Its antigen is as yet unknown. These data come from a study of siplizumab effects on memory and regulatory T cells. Findings of the study overall: Assignment to unstimulated subsets succeeded for only a minor fraction of the alloreactive clones.

Donor pairs, a few in total, had unstimulated naive, memory, effector memory and TEMRA subsets sequenced. Assays examined roughly 100,000 TCR templates per sample. Libraries were prepared by immunoSEQ multiplex PCR; TCRdb keeps only in-frame clonotypes and omits some of them. The sample lists around 26,000 clones, 80% to 90% occurring once. The sample was memory CD4+ T cells sorted from blood. The source of this sequence is a human donor in good health.

DNA for the CDR3: TGTGCCAGCAGCTTAGAGCAGGGAAGCTATGGCTACACCTTC. Translated, it gives CASSLEQGSYGYTF. This sequence joins TRBV7-9 and TRBJ1-2; tentatively, D is TRBD1 (5 bases). The CDR3 extends over 14 amino acids. The ends were cut back, 1 base at V and 4 bases at J, with 10 bases in the middle. Germline CDR1 and CDR2: SEHNR and FQNEAQ (reference sequence).